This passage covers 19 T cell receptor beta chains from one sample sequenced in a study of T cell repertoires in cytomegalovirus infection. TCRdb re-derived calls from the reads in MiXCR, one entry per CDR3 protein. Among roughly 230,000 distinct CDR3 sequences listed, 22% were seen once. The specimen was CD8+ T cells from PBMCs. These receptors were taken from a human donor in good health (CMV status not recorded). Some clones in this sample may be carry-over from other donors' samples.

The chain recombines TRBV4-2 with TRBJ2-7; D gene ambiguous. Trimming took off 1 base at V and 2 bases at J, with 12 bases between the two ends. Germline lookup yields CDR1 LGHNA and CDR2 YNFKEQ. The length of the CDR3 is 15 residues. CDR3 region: CASSQVLDGAYEQYF. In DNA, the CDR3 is TGTGCCAGCAGCCAAGTTTTGGACGGAGCCTACGAGCAGTACTTC.

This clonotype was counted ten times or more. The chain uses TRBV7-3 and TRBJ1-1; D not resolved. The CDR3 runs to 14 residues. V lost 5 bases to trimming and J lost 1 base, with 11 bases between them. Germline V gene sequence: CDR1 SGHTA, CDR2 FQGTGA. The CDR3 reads CASSPSGENTEAFF. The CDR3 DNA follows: TGTGCCAGCAGCCCTTCTGGGGAGAACACTGAAGCTTTCTTT.

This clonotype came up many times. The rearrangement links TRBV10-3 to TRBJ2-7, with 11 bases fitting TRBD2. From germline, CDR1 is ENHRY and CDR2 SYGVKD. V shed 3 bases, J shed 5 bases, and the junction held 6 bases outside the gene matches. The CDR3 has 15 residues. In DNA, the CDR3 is TGTGCCATCAGTGATCCACCGGGACTAGCGGACGAGCAGTACTTC. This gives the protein CAISDPPGLADEQYF.

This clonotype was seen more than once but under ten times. Here the CDR3 DNA reads TGTGCCAGCAGGGTTCTAGCGGGGGGCTTTCAAGAGACCCAGTACTTC. Encoded protein: CASRVLAGGFQETQYF. The V call is TRBV2, the J call TRBJ2-5; 11 bases fit TRBD2. Germline V gene lookup returns CDR1 SNHLY and CDR2 FYNNEI. The junction had 8 bases not matched to a gene; V was cut back by 6 bases and J by 2 bases. The CDR3 runs to 16 residues.

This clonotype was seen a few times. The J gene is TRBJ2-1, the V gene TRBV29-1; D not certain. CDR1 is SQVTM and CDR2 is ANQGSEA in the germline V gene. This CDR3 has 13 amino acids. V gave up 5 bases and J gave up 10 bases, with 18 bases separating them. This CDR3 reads CSVLFPGPYEQFF. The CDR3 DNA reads TGCAGCGTTCTCTTTCCCGGCCCGTACGAGCAGTTCTTC.

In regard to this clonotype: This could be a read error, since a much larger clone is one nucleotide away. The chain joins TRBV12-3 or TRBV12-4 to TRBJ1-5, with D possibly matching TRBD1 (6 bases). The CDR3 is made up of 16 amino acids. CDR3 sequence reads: CVSSLVGGLSNQPQHF. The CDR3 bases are TGTGTCAGCAGTTTAGTAGGGGGGCTGAGCAATCAGCCCCAGCATTTT.

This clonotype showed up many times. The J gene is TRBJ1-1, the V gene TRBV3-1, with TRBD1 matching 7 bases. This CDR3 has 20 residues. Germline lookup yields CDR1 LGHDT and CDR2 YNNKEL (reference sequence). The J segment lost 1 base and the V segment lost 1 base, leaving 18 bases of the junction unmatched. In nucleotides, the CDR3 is TGTGCCAGCAGCCAAGGCCCAGTCGGTTGGTCAGGGACAGAGAACACTGAAGCTTTCTTT. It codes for CASSQGPVGWSGTENTEAFF.

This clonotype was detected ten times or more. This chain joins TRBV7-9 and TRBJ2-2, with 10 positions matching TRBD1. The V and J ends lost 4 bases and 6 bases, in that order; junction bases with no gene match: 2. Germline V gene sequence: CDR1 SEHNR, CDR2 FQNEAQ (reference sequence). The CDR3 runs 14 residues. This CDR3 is CASSSDRGAGELFF. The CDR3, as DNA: TGTGCCAGCAGCTCGGACAGGGGGGCCGGGGAGCTGTTTTTT.

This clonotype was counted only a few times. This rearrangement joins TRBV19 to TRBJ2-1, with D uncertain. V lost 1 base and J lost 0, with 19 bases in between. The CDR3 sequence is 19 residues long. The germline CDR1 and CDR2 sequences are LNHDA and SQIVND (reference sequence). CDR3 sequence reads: CASSIAHRLSESSYNEQFF. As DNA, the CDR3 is TGTGCCAGTAGTATAGCCCATCGACTCTCCGAGAGCTCCTACAATGAGCAGTTCTTC.

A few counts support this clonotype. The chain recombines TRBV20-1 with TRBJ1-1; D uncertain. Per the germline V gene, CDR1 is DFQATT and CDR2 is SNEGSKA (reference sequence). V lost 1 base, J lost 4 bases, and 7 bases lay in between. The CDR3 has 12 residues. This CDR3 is CSARGDFTEAFF. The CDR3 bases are TGCAGTGCTAGAGGAGACTTCACTGAAGCTTTCTTT.

CDR3: CASRPTLQGGTEAFF. CDR3 DNA: TGTGCCAGCAGACCTACTTTACAGGGCGGCACTGAAGCTTTCTTT. The genes are TRBV6-6 and TRBJ1-1; possibly TRBD1 for D (6 bases). V lost 6 bases to trimming and J lost 4 bases, with 18 bases between them. Germline lookup yields CDR1 MNHNY and CDR2 SVGAGI (reference sequence). The length of the CDR3 is 15 residues.

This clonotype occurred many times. The CDR3 bases are TGTGCCAGCAGACACCCGACCAACTACAATGAGCAGTTCTTC. This translates into CASRHPTNYNEQFF. J is TRBJ2-1 and V is TRBV6-2 or TRBV6-3, with D hard to call. V lost 6 bases and J lost 3, with 12 bases in between. The CDR3 runs to 14 residues. Germline V gene sequence: CDR1 MNHEY, CDR2 SVGEGT.

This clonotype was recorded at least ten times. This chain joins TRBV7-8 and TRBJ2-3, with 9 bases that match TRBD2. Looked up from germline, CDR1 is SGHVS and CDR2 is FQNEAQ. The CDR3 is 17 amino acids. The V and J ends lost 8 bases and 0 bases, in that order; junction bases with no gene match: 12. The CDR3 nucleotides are TGTGCCAGCTACCTGGGGTCGGCGGGGGGGAGCACAGATACGCAGTATTTT. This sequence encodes CASYLGSAGGSTDTQYF.

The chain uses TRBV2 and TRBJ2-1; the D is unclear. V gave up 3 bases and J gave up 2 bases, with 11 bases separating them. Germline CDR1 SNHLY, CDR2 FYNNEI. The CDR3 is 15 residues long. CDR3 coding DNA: TGTGCCAGCAGTGATCCGGGTACGCCCTACAATGAGCAGTTCTTC. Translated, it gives CASSDPGTPYNEQFF.

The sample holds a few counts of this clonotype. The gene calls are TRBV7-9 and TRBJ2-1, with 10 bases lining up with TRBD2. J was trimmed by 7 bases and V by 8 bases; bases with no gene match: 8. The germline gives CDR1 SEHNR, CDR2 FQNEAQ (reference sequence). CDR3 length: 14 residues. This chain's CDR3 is CASRLAGEPNEQFF. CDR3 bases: TGTGCCAGCCGGCTAGCGGGGGAGCCTAATGAGCAGTTCTTC.

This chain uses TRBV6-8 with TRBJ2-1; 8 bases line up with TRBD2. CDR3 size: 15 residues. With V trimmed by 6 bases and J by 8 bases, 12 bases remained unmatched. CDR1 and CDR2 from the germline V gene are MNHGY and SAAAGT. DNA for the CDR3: TGTGCCAGCAGCATTCTAGCGGGTGCTCGGGATGAGCAGTTCTTC. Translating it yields CASSILAGARDEQFF.

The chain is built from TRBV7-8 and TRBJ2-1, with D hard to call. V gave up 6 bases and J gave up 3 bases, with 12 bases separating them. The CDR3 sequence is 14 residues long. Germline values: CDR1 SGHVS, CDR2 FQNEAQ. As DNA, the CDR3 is TGTGCCAGCAGTTTCGACAAGTACTACAATGAGCAGTTCTTC. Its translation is CASSFDKYYNEQFF.

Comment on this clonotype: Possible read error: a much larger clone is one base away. The CDR3 region has the DNA TGTGCCAGCAGCTCGACAATTTCAGGGGTCTATGGCTACACCTTC. Protein product: CASSSTISGVYGYTF. The chain links TRBV12-3 or TRBV12-4 to TRBJ1-2, with D tentatively TRBD1 (6 bases). The CDR3 loop spans 15 amino acids. V lost 6 bases and J 4 bases, leaving 18 bases between the germline ends.

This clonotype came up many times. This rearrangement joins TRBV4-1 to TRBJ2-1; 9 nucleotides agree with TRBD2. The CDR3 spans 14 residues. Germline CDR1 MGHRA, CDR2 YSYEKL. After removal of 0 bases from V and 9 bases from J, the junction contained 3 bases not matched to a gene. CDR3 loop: CASSQEQLAGEQFF. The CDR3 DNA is TGCGCCAGCAGCCAAGAACAACTAGCGGGTGAGCAGTTCTTC.